This TCR beta chain was found in a study of blood T cell repertoires in COVID-19. The CDR3 loop spans 15 amino acids. Trimming left V 5 bases short and J 0 bases short, with 11 bases between. The germline V gene encodes CDR1 LNHDA and CDR2 SQIVND (reference sequence). Using immunoSEQ multiplex PCR, the repertoire was profiled, and TCRdb retains in-frame clones only, with some absent. The sample records around 260,000 clones, 86% being singletons. This clonotype originated in a woman aged 25 to 39 with active or convalescent COVID-19. The chain recombines TRBV19 with TRBJ1-3; maybe TRBD1 (5 bases). The sequencing input was peripheral blood. The CDR3 DNA reads as TGTGCCAGTAGTCCCCGGACACCCTCTGGAAACACCATATATTTT. Its translation is CASSPRTPSGNTIYF.